These 23 T cell receptor beta chains share one sample of origin, sequenced in a study of CD8+CD57+ T cells in acquired aplastic anemia. The patients chosen for sequencing had shown expansion of CD8+CD57+ cells (detected by flow cytometry). Using genomic DNA as the template, TCR beta VDJ and CDR3 profiling was carried out. From the reads, TCRdb called clonotypes with MiXCR, one entry per CDR3 protein. Of about 160,000 distinct CDR3 sequences in the sample, over 55% were seen once. Sequenced input: sorted CD4+, CD8+, or CD8+CD57+ T cells (not recorded which) from PBMCs. These receptors all come from a human donor with aplastic anemia.

The CDR3 DNA reads as TGCAGTGCTAGTCAGGGGACTAGGGCCTACGAGCAGTACTTC. It yields the protein CSASQGTRAYEQYF. This chain joins TRBV20-1 and TRBJ2-7, with 8 bases lining up with TRBD2. The germline gives CDR1 DFQATT, CDR2 SNEGSKA (reference sequence). With 3 bases clipped from V and 2 bases from J, the junction kept 6 bases outside the gene matches. This CDR3 has 14 amino acids.

This clonotype was seen more than once but under ten times. The gene calls are TRBV7-8 and TRBJ2-7, with D uncertain. The length of the CDR3 is 16 residues. Germline CDR1 SGHVS, CDR2 FQNEAQ. Trimming took off 3 bases at V and 0 bases at J, with 15 bases between the two ends. The CDR3 DNA reads TGTGCCAGCAGCTTGAGGCAGACTGGGATCTCCTACGAGCAGTACTTC. Protein sequence: CASSLRQTGISYEQYF.

V usage is TRBV9 and J usage is TRBJ1-5; D unresolved. The CDR3 runs to 14 residues. V shed 0 bases and J shed 4 bases, with 8 bases lying between them. Germline V lookup: CDR1 SGDLS, CDR2 YYNGEE. The CDR3 nucleotides read TGTGCCAGCAGCGTAGCCCCTGAGAATCAGCCCCAGCATTTT. The encoded protein is CASSVAPENQPQHF.

The chain recombines TRBV7-8 with TRBJ2-3, with 9 bases aligning to TRBD2. Per the germline V gene, CDR1 is SGHVS and CDR2 is FQNEAQ. Trimming removed 4 bases from V and 8 bases from J; junction bases left unmatched: 10. The CDR3 extends over 15 amino acids. CDR3 region: CASSSASGAGGTQYF. CDR3 nucleotides: TGTGCCAGCAGCTCAGCTAGCGGGGCGGGGGGTACGCAGTATTTT.

This sequence joins TRBV7-8 and TRBJ2-7, with 10 positions matching TRBD2. Germline lookup yields CDR1 SGHVS and CDR2 FQNEAQ. V lost 3 bases to trimming and J lost 11 bases; unmatched junction nucleotides: 4. The CDR3 contains 12 residues. The CDR3 region is CASSFLAGVEYF. The CDR3 DNA is TGTGCCAGCAGCTTTCTAGCGGGAGTAGAGTACTTC.

J is TRBJ2-7 and V is TRBV5-1, with D tentatively TRBD2 (5 bases). V was cut by 5 bases and J by 2 bases, with 14 bases left in between. Per the germline V gene, CDR1 is SGHRS and CDR2 is YFSETQ. The CDR3 covers 14 residues. As DNA, the CDR3 is TGCGCCAGCAGATCCAGGACGGGGACCTACGAGCAGTACTTC. Encoded protein: CASRSRTGTYEQYF. The complete variable domain, with remaining parts taken from reference TRBV5-1 and TRBJ2-7, reads KAGVTQTPRYLIKTRGQQVTLSCSPISGHRSVSWYQQTPGQGLQFLFEYFSETQRNKGNFPGRFSGRQFSNSRSEMNVSTLELGDSALYLCASRSRTGTYEQYFGPGTRLTVT.

V is TRBV19 and J is TRBJ1-6; tentative D call: TRBD1 (5 bases). Germline lookup yields CDR1 LNHDA and CDR2 SQIVND (reference sequence). This CDR3 spans 20 amino acids. V was cut by 5 bases and J by 0 bases, with 23 bases left in between. CDR3 sequence (DNA): TGTGCCAGTAGTTTTGCGCGGGGGGAATATCTGAGCTCCTATAATTCACCCCTCCACTTT. Protein sequence: CASSFARGEYLSSYNSPLHF.

The V gene is TRBV5-1, the J gene TRBJ1-1, with D unclear. The CDR3 totals 13 residues. V was trimmed by 5 bases and J by 0 bases, leaving 8 bases between them. Germline V gene lookup returns CDR1 SGHRS and CDR2 YFSETQ. The CDR3 DNA reads TGCGCCAGCAGTCCGGACCTGAACACTGAAGCTTTCTTT. Translation: CASSPDLNTEAFF.

This sequence joins TRBV2 and TRBJ1-5; 9 nucleotides line up with TRBD1. The J segment lost 2 bases and the V segment lost 6 bases, leaving 2 bases of the junction unmatched. The CDR3 sequence is 14 residues long. Per the germline V gene, CDR1 is SNHLY and CDR2 is FYNNEI. CDR3 in DNA: TGTGCCAGCAGACGGACAGGGGGCAATCAGCCCCAGCATTTT. Its protein is CASRRTGGNQPQHF.

This clonotype was found once. The chain joins TRBV5-5 to TRBJ2-7, with 8 nucleotides matching TRBD2. The germline V gene has CDR1 SGHKS and CDR2 YYEKEE (reference sequence). The CDR3 contains 20 residues. After removal of 1 base from V and 4 bases from J, the junction contained 22 bases not matched to a gene. CDR3 region: CASSLSSGPAGAKKHYEQYF. The CDR3 bases are TGTGCCAGCAGCTTGAGTAGCGGACCAGCGGGAGCTAAGAAGCATTACGAGCAGTACTTC.

V is TRBV7-8 and J is TRBJ1-1; weak D call: TRBD1 (6 bases). The CDR3 spans 14 residues. Germline-derived CDR1 and CDR2 are SGHVS and FQNEAQ. V lost 4 bases and J lost 5, with 14 bases in between. In DNA form, the CDR3 reads TGTGCCAGCAGCTCGACAGGAGGGATGACTGAAGCTTTCTTT. This encodes CASSSTGGMTEAFF. The complete variable domain, with remaining parts taken from reference TRBV7-8 and TRBJ1-1, reads GAGVSQSPRYKVAKRGQDVALRCDPISGHVSLFWYQQALGQGPEFLTYFQNEAQLDKSGLPSDRFFAERPEGSVSTLKIQRTQQEDSAVYLCASSSTGGMTEAFFGQGTRLTVV.

The chain uses TRBV6-1 and TRBJ2-7; 8 bases align to TRBD1. The V gene's germline CDR1 is MNHNS and CDR2 SASEGT. The CDR3 length is 16 residues. The trim removed 8 bases at V and 3 bases at J, leaving 15 bases unmatched. The CDR3 DNA sequence: TGTGCCAGCGGCTACCTAAAGGGACAGGTTAACTACGAGCAGTACTTC. It codes for CASGYLKGQVNYEQYF.

This clonotype has only one observation. One junction end disagrees with the germline gene, perhaps due to a read error. This chain uses TRBV7-8 with TRBJ2-7; the D gene is possibly TRBD1 (5 bases). The length of the CDR3 is 15 residues. CDR1 is SGHVS, CDR2 FQNEAQ, per germline. In nucleotides, the CDR3 is TGCGCCAGCAGCCAGGCCGACAGCAGCTCCTACGAGCAGTACTTC. Its translation: CASSQADSSSYEQYF. The full variable domain, rest sourced from reference TRBV7-8 and TRBJ2-7, is GAGVSQSPRYKVAKRGQDVALRCDPISGHVSLFWYQQALGQGPEFLTYFQNEAQLDKSGLPSDRFFAERPEGSVSTLKIQRTQQEDSAVYLCASSQADSSSYEQYFGPGTRLTVT.

CDR3 protein: CSASGGLNTGELFF. CDR3 coding DNA: TGCAGTGCGTCGGGGGGACTTAACACCGGGGAGCTGTTTTTT. The chain joins TRBV20-1 to TRBJ2-2; TRBD2 agrees at 7 bases. This CDR3 contains 14 residues. Germline values: CDR1 DFQATT, CDR2 SNEGSKA (reference sequence). V trimming: 6 bases; J trimming: 2 bases; junction bases outside the gene matches: 6.

This sequence joins TRBV7-2 and TRBJ1-5, with a weak D call TRBD1 (5 bases). Germline-derived CDR1 and CDR2 are SGHTA and FQGNSA. Deletions cut 5 bases from V and 2 bases from J, with 13 bases between. The CDR3 consists of 15 residues. The CDR3 nucleotides read TGTGCCAGCAGCCAGCGGGGACGAGGCAATCAGCCCCAGCATTTT. It translates to CASSQRGRGNQPQHF.

The chain carries TRBV2 and TRBJ2-7, with 8 positions matching TRBD1. J lost 6 bases, V lost 3 bases, and 10 bases had no gene match. Germline-derived CDR1 and CDR2 are SNHLY and FYNNEI. The CDR3 has 15 residues. In DNA, the CDR3 is TGTGCCAGCAGTGAGGCCGGACAGGGTACCCTCGAGCAGTACTTC. This gives the protein CASSEAGQGTLEQYF.

Many counts were recorded for this clonotype. This chain uses TRBV12-3 or TRBV12-4 with TRBJ1-1; D is unresolved. Trimming shortened V by 7 bases and J by 7 bases, and 16 bases separated the two germline ends. CDR3 length equals 13 residues. The CDR3 sequence: CASKARTRSEAFF. For the CDR3, the DNA is TGTGCCAGCAAAGCAAGGACCCGAAGTGAAGCTTTCTTT.

This clonotype occurred a few times. The V and J genes are TRBV7-8 and TRBJ2-1; D unclear. Trimming removed 1 base from V and 14 bases from J, with 15 bases in between. The CDR3 runs 13 residues. Germline CDR1 is SGHVS and CDR2 is FQNEAQ. The CDR3 nucleotides read TGTGCCAGCAGCTTAGGAAGTGGCGGCACAGAGTTCTTC. Protein sequence: CASSLGSGGTEFF.

The chain is built from TRBV20-1 and TRBJ2-5, with D possibly called TRBD1 or TRBD2 (5 bases each). CDR3 length: 13 residues. Per the germline V gene, CDR1 is DFQATT and CDR2 is SNEGSKA (reference sequence). Trimming pared 6 bases from V and 5 bases from J, leaving 16 bases between. The DNA for the CDR3 is TGCAGTGCAAGGACACCGGGGAGTGAGACCCAGTACTTC. Amino acid sequence: CSARTPGSETQYF.

The chain has TRBV10-1 and TRBJ2-3, with a tentative D call TRBD1 (6 bases). Germline V gene sequence: CDR1 WNHNN, CDR2 SYGVQD (reference sequence). The CDR3 sequence is 15 residues long. Between the trimmed V and J ends, which lost 5 bases and 0 bases, there was a span of 12 bases. The CDR3 sequence is CASSRTVSSTDTQYF. CDR3 nucleotides: TGCGCCAGCAGTCGGACAGTTTCTAGCACAGATACGCAGTATTTT.

V gene TRBV6-5 combines with J gene TRBJ1-1; maybe TRBD1 (5 bases). CDR3 length equals 13 residues. The germline V and J ends were trimmed by 6 bases and 7 bases, with 15 bases remaining between them. Per the germline V gene, CDR1 is MNHEY and CDR2 is SVGAGI. CDR3 in amino acids: CASSRGFGNEAFF. CDR3 nucleotides: TGTGCCAGCAGCCGGGGGTTTGGGAATGAAGCTTTCTTT.

The CDR3 DNA sequence: TGTGCCAGCAGCTCAGCCGGGACAGGGGCCCAAGAGACCCAGTACTTC. Its protein product is CASSSAGTGAQETQYF. The chain combines TRBV7-2 with TRBJ2-5, with 10 bases fitting TRBD1. CDR1 SGHTA and CDR2 FQGNSA come from the germline V gene. V was pared by 4 bases and J by 1 base, with 6 bases of the junction left unmatched. The CDR3 is made up of 16 amino acids.

The chain couples TRBV7-2 to TRBJ2-7; 7 positions agree with TRBD1. The V gene end was trimmed by 4 bases and the J gene end by 1 base; junction bases not matched to a gene: 10. The germline V gene encodes CDR1 SGHTA and CDR2 FQGNSA. The CDR3 runs to 16 residues. In nucleotides, the CDR3 is TGTGCCAGCAGCTCCCTCGACAGGGACCTATCCTACGAGCAGTACTTC. Translating gives CASSSLDRDLSYEQYF. Looking up the rest from reference TRBV7-2 and TRBJ2-7 gives the full variable domain: GAGVSQSPSNKVTEKGKDVELRCDPISGHTALYWYRQSLGQGLEFLIYFQGNSAPDKSGLPSDRFSAERTGGSVSTLTIQRTQQEDSAVYLCASSSLDRDLSYEQYFGPGTRLTVT.